This T cell receptor beta chain was profiled in a study of Ad26.COV2.S vaccination and SARS-CoV-2 variants. Points from the study as a whole: Vaccinees and placebo recipients showed similar non-spike TCR breadth.

Stated treatment: roughly 18 received Ad26.COV2.S at low or high dose, single or two shots; 5 received placebo; per-sample allocation not given. Collection of the samples took place on day 63 after the first injection of vaccine or placebo. Ad26.COV2.S expressed prefusion-stabilized spike from the original Wuhan strain. TCRdb's copy holds only in-frame clones and misses some; the assay was immunoSEQ multiplex PCR. The profile shows 440,000 or so clones, 89% of them singletons. The CDR3 loop spans 16 amino acids. The germline gives CDR1 MNHEY, CDR2 SMNVEV (reference sequence). Germline trimming cut 8 bases from V and 4 bases from J; bases unmatched to any gene: 12. With regard to this clone: Its antigen is as yet unknown.

The receptor comes from a person aged 18-65 years who received the Ad26.COV2.S COVID-19 vaccine or a placebo. The specimen was peripheral blood, collected in a trial of Ad26.COV2.S vaccine versus placebo. The chain carries TRBV27 and TRBJ2-1, with 9 bases aligning to TRBD1. CDR3 residues: CASLTVWDRAYNEQFF. The CDR3 DNA sequence: TGTGCCAGCCTCACCGTCTGGGACAGGGCTTACAATGAGCAGTTCTTC.